This is a list of T cell receptor beta chains from one sample in a study of blood T cell repertoires in COVID-19. Repertoires were generated with immunoSEQ multiplex PCR, while TCRdb's copy carries only in-frame clones and drops some. The sample lists approximately 180,000 clones; over 75% were seen once. Sequenced material: peripheral blood. The receptors come from a person aged 70 to 85 with COVID-19, enrolled during active disease. Both conserved end residues are part of each CDR3. D genes are given only for firm matches. The size of a clone is reported for some rows only, either as once, few or many, or as a class for expanded clones.

v_gene: TRBV18; abundance: NA; j_gene: TRBJ2-2; len: 16; d_gene: TRBD1; CDR3nt: TGTGCCAGCTCACCATCGGGACAGGGCTTTCCCGGGGAGCTGTTTTTT; CDR3aa: CASSPSGQGFPGELFF
v_gene: TRBV19; abundance: NA; j_gene: TRBJ1-2; len: 13; d_gene: NA; CDR3nt: TGTGCCAGTAGTATCCGTGTAGTTGGTGGCTACACCTTC; CDR3aa: CASSIRVVGGYTF
v_gene: TRBV3-1/TRBV3-2; abundance: NA; j_gene: TRBJ1-4; len: 18; d_gene: NA; CDR3nt: TGTGCCAGCAGCCAAGAAGTAATGGAGGCTCACTCTGATGAAAAACTGTTTTTT; CDR3aa: CASSQEVMEAHSDEKLFF
v_gene: TRBV14; abundance: NA; j_gene: TRBJ1-2; len: 15; d_gene: NA; CDR3nt: TGTGCCAGCAGCCGCCGAATGGAGGGGGGGGATGGCTACACCTTC; CDR3aa: CASSRRMEGGDGYTF
v_gene: TRBV2; abundance: NA; j_gene: TRBJ2-3; len: 16; d_gene: TRBD2; CDR3nt: TGTGCCAGCAGAGCCTTGAGCGGGAAGAGCACAGATACGCAGTATTTT; CDR3aa: CASRALSGKSTDTQYF
v_gene: TRBV19; abundance: NA; j_gene: TRBJ1-5; len: 16; d_gene: TRBD1; CDR3nt: TGTGCCAGTAGGGGCGCAGGGGGAACGGGCAATCAGCCCCAGCATTTT; CDR3aa: CASRGAGGTGNQPQHF
v_gene: TRBV10-3; abundance: NA; j_gene: TRBJ1-5; len: 17; d_gene: NA; CDR3nt: TGTGCCATCAGTCCGCCTAGGGGGGGGCCGGGCAATCAGCCCCAGCATTTT; CDR3aa: CAISPPRGGPGNQPQHF
v_gene: TRBV4-3; abundance: few; j_gene: TRBJ1-1; len: 15; d_gene: NA; CDR3nt: TGCGCCAGCAGTTTAGGGAGAGAACTTGGCTCACAAGCTTTCTTT; CDR3aa: CASSLGRELGSQAFF
v_gene: TRBV3-1/TRBV3-2; abundance: NA; j_gene: TRBJ1-1; len: 15; d_gene: TRBD1; CDR3nt: TGTGCCAGCAGCCAGCGGGGACAGGGCAACACTGAAGCTTTCTTT; CDR3aa: CASSQRGQGNTEAFF
v_gene: TRBV3-1/TRBV3-2; abundance: NA; j_gene: TRBJ1-3; len: 16; d_gene: TRBD1; CDR3nt: TGTGCCAGCAGCCGTGAGGGGGCGGTGGCAGGAAACACCATATATTTT; CDR3aa: CASSREGAVAGNTIYF
v_gene: TRBV5-1; abundance: NA; j_gene: TRBJ2-1; len: 16; d_gene: TRBD2; CDR3nt: TGCGCCAGCAGCTCGTTACTCGCGGGAGCTGGCAATGAGCAGTTCTTC; CDR3aa: CASSSLLAGAGNEQFF
v_gene: TRBV7-8; abundance: NA; j_gene: TRBJ2-1; len: 14; d_gene: TRBD2; CDR3nt: TGTGCCAGCAGCGATAACGGGGGGGTCAATGAGCAGTTCTTC; CDR3aa: CASSDNGGVNEQFF
v_gene: TRBV7-3; abundance: NA; j_gene: TRBJ2-1; len: 16; d_gene: TRBD2; CDR3nt: TGTGCCAGCAGCCTGGGTTGGAGCGGGGGATACAATGAGCAGTTCTTC; CDR3aa: CASSLGWSGGYNEQFF
v_gene: TRBV10-3; abundance: NA; j_gene: TRBJ1-1; len: 13; d_gene: NA; CDR3nt: TGTGCCATCAGTGAGACCGGGACTGCTGAAGCTTTCTTT; CDR3aa: CAISETGTAEAFF
v_gene: TRBV18; abundance: NA; j_gene: TRBJ1-5; len: 16; d_gene: TRBD1; CDR3nt: TGTGCCAGCTCCGAAAAACAGGGGGTGGTCAATCAGCCCCAGCATTTT; CDR3aa: CASSEKQGVVNQPQHF
v_gene: TRBV4-3; abundance: NA; j_gene: TRBJ2-5; len: 15; d_gene: NA; CDR3nt: TGCGCCAGCAGCGTAGGCAGGGTTCCCCAAGAGACCCAGTACTTC; CDR3aa: CASSVGRVPQETQYF
v_gene: TRBV7-2; abundance: NA; j_gene: TRBJ1-3; len: 15; d_gene: TRBD1; CDR3nt: TGTGCCAGCAGCTTCGGCCAGGGGGCTGGAAACACCATATATTTT; CDR3aa: CASSFGQGAGNTIYF
v_gene: TRBV28; abundance: NA; j_gene: TRBJ1-1; len: 18; d_gene: TRBD1; CDR3nt: TGTGCCAGCAGTTTATCCGGGACAGACTCGTTCATGAACACTGAAGCTTTCTTT; CDR3aa: CASSLSGTDSFMNTEAFF
v_gene: TRBV5-1; abundance: few; j_gene: TRBJ2-2; len: 17; d_gene: TRBD2; CDR3nt: TGCGCCAGCAGTACTAGCGGGGGAAACAAGAACACCGGGGAGCTGTTTTTT; CDR3aa: CASSTSGGNKNTGELFF
v_gene: TRBV7-8; abundance: NA; j_gene: TRBJ1-1; len: 13; d_gene: NA; CDR3nt: TGTGCCAGCAGCTTAGTTCAGGGGACTGAAGCTTTCTTT; CDR3aa: CASSLVQGTEAFF
v_gene: TRBV6-5; abundance: NA; j_gene: TRBJ1-5; len: 15; d_gene: TRBD1; CDR3nt: TGTGCCAGCAGTCGCCGACAGGGTGGCAATCAGCCCCAGCATTTT; CDR3aa: CASSRRQGGNQPQHF
v_gene: TRBV10-1; abundance: NA; j_gene: TRBJ2-2; len: 12; d_gene: NA; CDR3nt: TGCGCCAGATCTAGCCGGGCCGGGGAGCTGTTTTTT; CDR3aa: CARSSRAGELFF
v_gene: TRBV29-1; abundance: NA; j_gene: TRBJ1-1; len: 15; d_gene: NA; CDR3nt: TGCAGCGTTGGGTACACCACTACAATCGGGGCTGAAGCTTTCTTT; CDR3aa: CSVGYTTTIGAEAFF
v_gene: TRBV28; abundance: few; j_gene: TRBJ2-1; len: 12; d_gene: NA; CDR3nt: TGTGCCAGCAGATTACGGTACAATGAGCAGTTCTTC; CDR3aa: CASRLRYNEQFF
v_gene: TRBV6-5; abundance: NA; j_gene: TRBJ2-7; len: 12; d_gene: NA; CDR3nt: TGTGCCAGCAGTTACTCCTCGGGGGAGCAGTACTTC; CDR3aa: CASSYSSGEQYF
v_gene: TRBV6-6; abundance: NA; j_gene: TRBJ1-1; len: 13; d_gene: NA; CDR3nt: TGTGCCAGCAGTTCCTCCGTGAACACTGAAGCTTTCTTT; CDR3aa: CASSSSVNTEAFF
v_gene: TRBV2; abundance: NA; j_gene: TRBJ1-1; len: 15; d_gene: NA; CDR3nt: TGTGCCAGCAGTGAAGCGCTTGGGCAGGCCACTGAAGCTTTCTTT; CDR3aa: CASSEALGQATEAFF
v_gene: TRBV11-2; abundance: NA; j_gene: TRBJ1-2; len: 16; d_gene: TRBD1; CDR3nt: TGTGCCAGCAGCTTAGGTCGGATACAGGGGATCTATGGCTACACCTTC; CDR3aa: CASSLGRIQGIYGYTF
v_gene: TRBV19; abundance: NA; j_gene: TRBJ1-1; len: 14; d_gene: NA; CDR3nt: TGTGCCAGTAGTATAGGCGCGTCCGGCACTGAAGCTTTCTTT; CDR3aa: CASSIGASGTEAFF
v_gene: TRBV28; abundance: once; j_gene: TRBJ1-2; len: 14; d_gene: TRBD1; CDR3nt: TGTGCCAGCAAAATCCAGGGGGTTAACTATGGCTACACCTTC; CDR3aa: CASKIQGVNYGYTF
v_gene: TRBV28; abundance: NA; j_gene: TRBJ1-2; len: 12; d_gene: TRBD1; CDR3nt: TGTGCCAGCAGGACACAGGGGACTGGCTACACCTTC; CDR3aa: CASRTQGTGYTF
v_gene: TRBV5-1; abundance: NA; j_gene: TRBJ1-4; len: 15; d_gene: TRBD1; CDR3nt: TGCGCCAGCAGCCTCACCGGACAGGGACCATTCGGACTGTTTTTT; CDR3aa: CASSLTGQGPFGLFF
v_gene: TRBV7-9; abundance: few; j_gene: TRBJ2-7; len: 11; d_gene: NA; CDR3nt: TGTGCCAGCAGCACAGGGTCCGAGCAGTACTTC; CDR3aa: CASSTGSEQYF
v_gene: TRBV6-5; abundance: NA; j_gene: TRBJ1-3; len: 15; d_gene: NA; CDR3nt: TGTGCCAGCCTCATTAACAGGCACTCTGGAAACACCATATATTTT; CDR3aa: CASLINRHSGNTIYF
v_gene: TRBV14; abundance: NA; j_gene: TRBJ1-1; len: 17; d_gene: NA; CDR3nt: TGTGCCAGCAGCCAATTAGGGGGGGCTGCTGCGAACACTGAAGCTTTCTTT; CDR3aa: CASSQLGGAAANTEAFF
v_gene: TRBV7-2; abundance: once; j_gene: TRBJ1-5; len: 13; d_gene: NA; CDR3nt: TGTGCCAGCAGCTTAGCCGCAGATCAGCCCCAGCATTTT; CDR3aa: CASSLAADQPQHF
v_gene: TRBV12-5; abundance: NA; j_gene: TRBJ2-3; len: 16; d_gene: TRBD2; CDR3nt: TGTGCTAGTAGTCCCGGCGGACTAGCTGGGACAGATACGCAGTATTTT; CDR3aa: CASSPGGLAGTDTQYF
v_gene: TRBV3-1/TRBV3-2; abundance: few; j_gene: TRBJ1-2; len: 15; d_gene: TRBD1; CDR3nt: TGTGCCAGCAGGCATAATACAGGGGAAATTGGTGGCTACACCTTC; CDR3aa: CASRHNTGEIGGYTF
v_gene: TRBV28; abundance: NA; j_gene: TRBJ1-5; len: 15; d_gene: TRBD1; CDR3nt: TGTGCCAGCAGTGCTAACAGGGGGTGGACGGAGCCCCAGCATTTT; CDR3aa: CASSANRGWTEPQHF
v_gene: TRBV5-1; abundance: NA; j_gene: TRBJ2-7; len: 17; d_gene: TRBD2; CDR3nt: TGCGCCAGCAGCTTGGATCCGGGACTAGCGGGAACCTACGAGCAGTACTTC; CDR3aa: CASSLDPGLAGTYEQYF
v_gene: TRBV28; abundance: few; j_gene: TRBJ2-6; len: 13; d_gene: TRBD1; CDR3nt: TGTGCCATCCAGGGGGCTGGGGCCAACGTCCTGACTTTC; CDR3aa: CAIQGAGANVLTF
v_gene: TRBV7-8; abundance: once; j_gene: TRBJ2-1; len: 19; d_gene: TRBD1; CDR3nt: TGTGCCAGCAGCTCCACACTACCGGGACAGGGGGCGGGATGGAATGAGCAGTTCTTC; CDR3aa: CASSSTLPGQGAGWNEQFF
v_gene: TRBV2; abundance: NA; j_gene: TRBJ1-4; len: 17; d_gene: NA; CDR3nt: TGTGCCAGCCTAGACCCCCAATTCGGATCAACTAATGAAAAACTGTTTTTT; CDR3aa: CASLDPQFGSTNEKLFF
v_gene: TRBV19; abundance: NA; j_gene: TRBJ2-7; len: 15; d_gene: TRBD1; CDR3nt: TGTGCCAGTACAGCGACAGGGGGGCTCCTATACGAGCAGTACTTC; CDR3aa: CASTATGGLLYEQYF
v_gene: TRBV7-9; abundance: NA; j_gene: TRBJ1-4; len: 15; d_gene: NA; CDR3nt: TGTGCCAGCAGCTTAGAAGGGGGAAACAATGAAAAACTGTTTTTT; CDR3aa: CASSLEGGNNEKLFF
v_gene: TRBV19; abundance: few; j_gene: TRBJ1-5; len: 14; d_gene: TRBD1; CDR3nt: TGTGCCAGTACCGCACAGGGGGTTTTAGGCCCCCAGCATTTT; CDR3aa: CASTAQGVLGPQHF
v_gene: TRBV5-4; abundance: NA; j_gene: TRBJ2-7; len: 15; d_gene: TRBD1; CDR3nt: TGTGCCAGCAGCCCAGCCACAGGGGGTCGCGACGAGCAGTACTTC; CDR3aa: CASSPATGGRDEQYF
v_gene: TRBV7-2; abundance: once; j_gene: TRBJ2-7; len: 18; d_gene: TRBD2; CDR3nt: TGTGCCAGCAGCTTTACTGGGACTAGCGGGGTGAGCTCCTACGAGCAGTACTTC; CDR3aa: CASSFTGTSGVSSYEQYF
v_gene: TRBV5-4; abundance: NA; j_gene: TRBJ2-3; len: 15; d_gene: TRBD1; CDR3nt: TGTGCCGTGCGCAAGGGGGCCCCTAGCACAGATACGCAGTATTTT; CDR3aa: CAVRKGAPSTDTQYF
v_gene: TRBV11-2; abundance: NA; j_gene: TRBJ1-6; len: 13; d_gene: NA; CDR3nt: TGTGCCAGCAGCTTGCAGGGGTATTCACCCCTCCACTTT; CDR3aa: CASSLQGYSPLHF
v_gene: TRBV7-9; abundance: NA; j_gene: TRBJ2-4; len: 14; d_gene: NA; CDR3nt: TGTGCCAGCAGCTTTGGGCAGGGCAAAAACATTCAGTACTTC; CDR3aa: CASSFGQGKNIQYF
v_gene: TRBV5-4; abundance: NA; j_gene: TRBJ1-4; len: 14; d_gene: NA; CDR3nt: TGTGCCAGCAGCTTAGACCTTTCAGGGGAAAAACTGTTTTTT; CDR3aa: CASSLDLSGEKLFF
v_gene: TRBV12-2; abundance: NA; j_gene: TRBJ2-7; len: 11; d_gene: NA; CDR3nt: TGTGCGAAAGTCACCGAGTACGAGCAGTACTTC; CDR3aa: CAKVTEYEQYF
v_gene: TRBV2; abundance: NA; j_gene: TRBJ2-3; len: 21; d_gene: TRBD2; CDR3nt: TGTGCCAGCACAGACGGACAGTCAAGCCGACTAGCGGGATCTAGCACAGATACGCAGTATTTT; CDR3aa: CASTDGQSSRLAGSSTDTQYF